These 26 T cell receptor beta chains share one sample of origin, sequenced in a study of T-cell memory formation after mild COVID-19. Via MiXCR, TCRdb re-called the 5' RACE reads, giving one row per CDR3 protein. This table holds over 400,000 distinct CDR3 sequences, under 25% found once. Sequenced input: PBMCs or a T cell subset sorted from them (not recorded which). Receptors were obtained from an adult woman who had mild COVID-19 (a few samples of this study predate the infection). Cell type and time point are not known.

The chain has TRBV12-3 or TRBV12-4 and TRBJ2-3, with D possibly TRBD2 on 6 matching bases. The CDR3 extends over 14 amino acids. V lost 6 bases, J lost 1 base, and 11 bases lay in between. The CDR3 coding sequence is TGTGCCAGCAGGGGGACTGTCGGCACAGATACGCAGTATTTT. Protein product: CASRGTVGTDTQYF.

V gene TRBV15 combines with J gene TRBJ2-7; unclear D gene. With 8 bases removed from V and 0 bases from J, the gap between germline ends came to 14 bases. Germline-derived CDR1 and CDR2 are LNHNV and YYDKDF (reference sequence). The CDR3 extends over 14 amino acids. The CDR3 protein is CATGIERSSYEQYF. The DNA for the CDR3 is TGTGCCACCGGGATCGAAAGGTCCTCCTACGAGCAGTACTTC.

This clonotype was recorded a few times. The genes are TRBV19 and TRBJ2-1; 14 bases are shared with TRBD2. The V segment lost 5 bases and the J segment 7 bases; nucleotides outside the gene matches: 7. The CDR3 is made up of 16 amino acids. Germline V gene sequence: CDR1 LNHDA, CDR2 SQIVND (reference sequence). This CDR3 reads CASSVTSGRARNEQFF. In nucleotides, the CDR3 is TGTGCCAGTAGTGTGACTAGCGGGAGGGCCAGGAATGAGCAGTTCTTC.

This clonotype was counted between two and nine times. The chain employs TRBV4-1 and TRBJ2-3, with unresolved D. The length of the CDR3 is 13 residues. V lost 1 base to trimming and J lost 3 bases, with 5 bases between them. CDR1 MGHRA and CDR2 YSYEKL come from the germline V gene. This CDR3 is CASSQVWTDTQYF. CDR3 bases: TGCGCCAGCAGCCAAGTATGGACAGATACGCAGTATTTT.

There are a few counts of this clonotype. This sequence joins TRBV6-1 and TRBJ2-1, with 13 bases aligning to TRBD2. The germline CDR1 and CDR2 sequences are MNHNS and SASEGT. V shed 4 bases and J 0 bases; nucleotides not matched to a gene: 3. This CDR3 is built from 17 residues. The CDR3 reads CASSGGLAGRSYNEQFF. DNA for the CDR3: TGTGCCAGCAGTGGGGGACTAGCGGGACGCTCCTACAATGAGCAGTTCTTC.

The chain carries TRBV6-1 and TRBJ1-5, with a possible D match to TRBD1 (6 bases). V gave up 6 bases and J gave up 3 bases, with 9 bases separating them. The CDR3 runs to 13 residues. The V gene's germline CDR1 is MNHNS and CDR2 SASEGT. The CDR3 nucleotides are TGTGCCAGCAGGGACAGCAACAATCAGCCCCAGCATTTT. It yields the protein CASRDSNNQPQHF.

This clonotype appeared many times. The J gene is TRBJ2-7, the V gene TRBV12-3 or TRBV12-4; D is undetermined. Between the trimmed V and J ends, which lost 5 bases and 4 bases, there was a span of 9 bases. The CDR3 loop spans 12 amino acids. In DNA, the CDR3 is TGTGCCAGCAGTGAGATCGGGTACGAGCAGTACTTC. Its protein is CASSEIGYEQYF.

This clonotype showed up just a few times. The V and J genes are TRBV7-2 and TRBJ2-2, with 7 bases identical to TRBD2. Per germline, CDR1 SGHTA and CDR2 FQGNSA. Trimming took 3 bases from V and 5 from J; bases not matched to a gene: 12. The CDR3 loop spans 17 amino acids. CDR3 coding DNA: TGTGCCAGCAGCTTTAGAGTAGGCGGGAGAGGAACCGGGGAGCTGTTTTTT. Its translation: CASSFRVGGRGTGELFF.

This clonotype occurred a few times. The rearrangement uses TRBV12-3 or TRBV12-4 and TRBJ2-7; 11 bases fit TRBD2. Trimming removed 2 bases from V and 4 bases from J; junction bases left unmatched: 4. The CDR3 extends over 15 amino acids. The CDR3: CASSLSLAGGYEQYF. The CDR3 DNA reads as TGTGCCAGCAGTTTATCCCTAGCGGGGGGTTACGAGCAGTACTTC.

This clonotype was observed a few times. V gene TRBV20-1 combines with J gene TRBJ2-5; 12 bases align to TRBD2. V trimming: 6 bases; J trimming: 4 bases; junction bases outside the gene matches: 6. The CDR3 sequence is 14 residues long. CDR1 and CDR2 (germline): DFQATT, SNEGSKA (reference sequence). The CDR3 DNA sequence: TGCAGTGCGAGACCTAGCGGGAGGGGAGAGACCCAGTACTTC. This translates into CSARPSGRGETQYF.

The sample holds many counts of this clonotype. CDR3 sequence (DNA): TGTGCCAGCAGCTCACCGCCGGAAGTTACCTACGAGCAGTACTTC. Encoded protein: CASSSPPEVTYEQYF. The chain employs TRBV7-9 and TRBJ2-7; D remains unclear. Deletions cut 4 bases from V and 2 bases from J, with 15 bases between. Germline assignment: CDR1 SEHNR and CDR2 FQNEAQ (reference sequence). This CDR3 contains 15 residues.

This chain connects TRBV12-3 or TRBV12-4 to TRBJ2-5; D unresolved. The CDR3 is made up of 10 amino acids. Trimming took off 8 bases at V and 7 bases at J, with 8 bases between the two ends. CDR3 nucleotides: TGTGCCAGCGGCCTTGGGACCCAGTACTTC. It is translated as CASGLGTQYF.

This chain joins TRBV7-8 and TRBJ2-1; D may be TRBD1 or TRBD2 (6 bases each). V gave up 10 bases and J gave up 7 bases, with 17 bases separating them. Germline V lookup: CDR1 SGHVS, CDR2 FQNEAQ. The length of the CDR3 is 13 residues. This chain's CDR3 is CATSPGGGNEQFF. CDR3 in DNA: TGTGCCACCTCCCCCGGAGGGGGGAATGAGCAGTTCTTC. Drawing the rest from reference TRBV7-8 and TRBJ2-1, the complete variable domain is GAGVSQSPRYKVAKRGQDVALRCDPISGHVSLFWYQQALGQGPEFLTYFQNEAQLDKSGLPSDRFFAERPEGSVSTLKIQRTQQEDSAVYLCATSPGGGNEQFFGPGTRLTVL.

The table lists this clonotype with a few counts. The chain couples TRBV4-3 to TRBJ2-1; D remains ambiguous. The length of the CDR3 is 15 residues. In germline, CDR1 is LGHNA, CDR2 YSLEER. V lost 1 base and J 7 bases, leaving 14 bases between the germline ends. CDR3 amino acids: CASSQGLLLANEQFF. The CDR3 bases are TGCGCCAGCAGCCAAGGACTCCTTTTGGCGAATGAGCAGTTCTTC.

The CDR3 DNA reads as TGTGCCAGCGGGTGGGAGTCTCCGAACACTGAAGCTTTCTTT. Encoded protein: CASGWESPNTEAFF. The chain employs TRBV12-3 or TRBV12-4 and TRBJ1-1; D uncertain. The CDR3 spans 14 residues. The germline V and J ends were trimmed by 8 bases and 1 base, with 14 bases remaining between them.

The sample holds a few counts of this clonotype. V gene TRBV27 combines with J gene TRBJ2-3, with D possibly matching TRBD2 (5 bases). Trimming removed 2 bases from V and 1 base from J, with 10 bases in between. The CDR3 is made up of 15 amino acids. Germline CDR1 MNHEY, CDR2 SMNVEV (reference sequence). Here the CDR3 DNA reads TGTGCCAGCAGTTTAGAGGGAAGGGGCACAGATACGCAGTATTTT. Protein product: CASSLEGRGTDTQYF.

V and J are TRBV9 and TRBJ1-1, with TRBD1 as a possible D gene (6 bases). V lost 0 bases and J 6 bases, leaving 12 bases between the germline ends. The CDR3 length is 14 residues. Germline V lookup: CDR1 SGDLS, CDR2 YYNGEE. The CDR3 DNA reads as TGTGCCAGCAGCGTAGATCTCGGGGGCCCTGAAGCTTTCTTT. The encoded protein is CASSVDLGGPEAFF. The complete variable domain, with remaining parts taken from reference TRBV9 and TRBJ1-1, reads DSGVTQTPKHLITATGQRVTLRCSPRSGDLSVYWYQQSLDQGLQFLIQYYNGEERAKGNILERFSAQQFPDLHSELNLSSLELGDSALYFCASSVDLGGPEAFFGQGTRLTVV.

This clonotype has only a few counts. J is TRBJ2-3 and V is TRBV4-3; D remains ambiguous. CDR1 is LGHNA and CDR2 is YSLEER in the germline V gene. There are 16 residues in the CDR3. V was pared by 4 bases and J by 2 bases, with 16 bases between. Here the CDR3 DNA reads TGCGCCAGCAGCCTCGGCCCTGGGGATACCACAGATACGCAGTATTTT. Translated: CASSLGPGDTTDTQYF.

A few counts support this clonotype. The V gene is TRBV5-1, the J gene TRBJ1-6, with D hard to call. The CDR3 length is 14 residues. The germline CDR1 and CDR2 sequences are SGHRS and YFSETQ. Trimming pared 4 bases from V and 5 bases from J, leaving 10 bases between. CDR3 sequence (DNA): TGCGCCAGCAGCGGTGGGCAGAATAATTCACCCCTCCACTTT. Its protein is CASSGGQNNSPLHF. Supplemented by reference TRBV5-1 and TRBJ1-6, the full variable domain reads KAGVTQTPRYLIKTRGQQVTLSCSPISGHRSVSWYQQTPGQGLQFLFEYFSETQRNKGNFPGRFSGRQFSNSRSEMNVSTLELGDSALYLCASSGGQNNSPLHFGNGTRLTVT.

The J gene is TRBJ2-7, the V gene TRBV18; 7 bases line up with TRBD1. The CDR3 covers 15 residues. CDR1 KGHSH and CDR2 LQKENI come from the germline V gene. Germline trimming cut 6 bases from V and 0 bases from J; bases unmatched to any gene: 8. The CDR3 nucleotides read TGTGCCAGCTCCCTTCGGACAGGCTCCTCCTACGAGCAGTACTTC. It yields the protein CASSLRTGSSYEQYF.

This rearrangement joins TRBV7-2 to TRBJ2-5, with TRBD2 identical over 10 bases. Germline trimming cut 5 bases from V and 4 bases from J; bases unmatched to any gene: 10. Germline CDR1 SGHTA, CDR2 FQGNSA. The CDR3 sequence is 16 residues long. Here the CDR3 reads CASSLVGLAISETQYF. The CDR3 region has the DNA TGTGCCAGCAGCCTCGTGGGACTAGCGATTTCAGAGACCCAGTACTTC. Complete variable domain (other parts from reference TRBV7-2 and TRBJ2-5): GAGVSQSPSNKVTEKGKDVELRCDPISGHTALYWYRQSLGQGLEFLIYFQGNSAPDKSGLPSDRFSAERTGGSVSTLTIQRTQQEDSAVYLCASSLVGLAISETQYFGPGTRLLVL.

CDR3 amino acids: CASSLMGPGGDEQFF. The CDR3, as DNA: TGCGCCAGCAGCTTGATGGGGCCAGGGGGCGATGAGCAGTTCTTC. This chain uses TRBV5-1 with TRBJ2-1; 8 positions match TRBD1. From germline, CDR1 is SGHRS and CDR2 YFSETQ. Losses at the gene ends were 1 base for V and 8 bases for J; bases not matched to a gene: 8. The CDR3 covers 15 residues.

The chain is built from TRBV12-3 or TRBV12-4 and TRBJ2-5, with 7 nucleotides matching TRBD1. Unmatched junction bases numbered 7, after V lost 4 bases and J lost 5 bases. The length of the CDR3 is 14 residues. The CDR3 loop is CASSYATGRETQYF. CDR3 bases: TGTGCCAGCAGTTACGCGACAGGGCGGGAGACCCAGTACTTC.

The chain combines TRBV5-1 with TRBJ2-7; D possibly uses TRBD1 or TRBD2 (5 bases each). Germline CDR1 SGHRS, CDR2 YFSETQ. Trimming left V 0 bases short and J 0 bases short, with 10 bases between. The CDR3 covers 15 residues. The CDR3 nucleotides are TGCGCCAGCAGCTTGGTAGCCGGGACCTCCTACGAGCAGTACTTC. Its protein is CASSLVAGTSYEQYF.

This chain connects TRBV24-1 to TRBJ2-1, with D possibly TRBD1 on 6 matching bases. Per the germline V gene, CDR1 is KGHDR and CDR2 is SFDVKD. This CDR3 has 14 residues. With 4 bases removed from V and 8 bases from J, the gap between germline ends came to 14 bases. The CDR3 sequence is CATSESSRGHEQFF. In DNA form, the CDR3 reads TGTGCCACCAGTGAGTCATCCAGGGGCCATGAGCAGTTCTTC.

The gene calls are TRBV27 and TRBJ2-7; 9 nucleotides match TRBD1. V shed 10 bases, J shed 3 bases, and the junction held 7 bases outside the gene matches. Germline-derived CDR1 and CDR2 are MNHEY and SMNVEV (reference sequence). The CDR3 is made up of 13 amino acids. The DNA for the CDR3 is TGTGCCACCAGAGGGACAGGGCACTACGAGCAGTACTTC. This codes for CATRGTGHYEQYF.